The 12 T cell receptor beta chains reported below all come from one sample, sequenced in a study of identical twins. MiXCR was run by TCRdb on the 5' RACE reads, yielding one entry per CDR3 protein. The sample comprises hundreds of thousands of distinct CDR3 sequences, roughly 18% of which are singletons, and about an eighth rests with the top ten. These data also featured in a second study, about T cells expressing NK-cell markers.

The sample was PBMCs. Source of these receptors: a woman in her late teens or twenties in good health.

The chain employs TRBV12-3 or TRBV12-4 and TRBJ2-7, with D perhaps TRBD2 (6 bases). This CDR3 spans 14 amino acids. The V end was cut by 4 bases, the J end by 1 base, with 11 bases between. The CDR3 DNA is TGTGCCAGCAGTTACCCGGGGGATTCCTACGAGCAGTACTTC. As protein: CASSYPGDSYEQYF.

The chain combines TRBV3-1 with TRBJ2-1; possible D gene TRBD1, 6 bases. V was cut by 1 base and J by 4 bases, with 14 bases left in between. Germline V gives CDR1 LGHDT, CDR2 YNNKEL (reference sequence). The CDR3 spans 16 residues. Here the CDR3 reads CASSQAGAGVYNEQFF. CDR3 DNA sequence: TGTGCCAGCAGCCAAGCAGGAGCAGGGGTTTACAATGAGCAGTTCTTC.

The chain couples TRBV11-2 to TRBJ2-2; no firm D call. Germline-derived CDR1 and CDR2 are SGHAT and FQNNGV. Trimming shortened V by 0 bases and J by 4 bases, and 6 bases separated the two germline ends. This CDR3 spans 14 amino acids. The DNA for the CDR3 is TGTGCCAGCAGCTTAGAATCCCCCACCGGGGAGCTGTTTTTT. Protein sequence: CASSLESPTGELFF. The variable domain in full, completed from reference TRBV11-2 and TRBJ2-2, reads EAGVAQSPRYKIIEKRQSVAFWCNPISGHATLYWYQQILGQGPKLLIQFQNNGVVDDSQLPKDRFSAERLKGVDSTLKIQPAKLEDSAVYLCASSLESPTGELFFGEGSRLTVL.

The CDR3 region has the DNA TGTGCCAGCTCACCAGTAGCAGGCCCAGATCAGCCCCAGCATTTT. Encoded protein: CASSPVAGPDQPQHF. V usage is TRBV18 and J usage is TRBJ1-5; D call uncertain. The CDR3 runs to 15 residues. Trimming shortened V by 2 bases and J by 5 bases, and 13 bases separated the two germline ends. From germline, CDR1 is KGHSH and CDR2 LQKENI. Together with reference TRBV18 and TRBJ1-5, the CDR3 gives the full variable domain: NAGVMQNPRHLVRRRGQEARLRCSPMKGHSHVYWYRQLPEEGLKFMVYLQKENIIDESGMPKERFSAEFPKEGPSILRIQQVVRGDSAAYFCASSPVAGPDQPQHFGDGTRLSIL.

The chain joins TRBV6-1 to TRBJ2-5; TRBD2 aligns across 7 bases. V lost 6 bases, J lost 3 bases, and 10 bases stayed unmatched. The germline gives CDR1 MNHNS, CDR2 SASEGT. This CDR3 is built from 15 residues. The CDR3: CASRLRDYGEETQYF. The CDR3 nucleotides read TGTGCCAGCAGACTACGGGACTACGGAGAAGAGACCCAGTACTTC.

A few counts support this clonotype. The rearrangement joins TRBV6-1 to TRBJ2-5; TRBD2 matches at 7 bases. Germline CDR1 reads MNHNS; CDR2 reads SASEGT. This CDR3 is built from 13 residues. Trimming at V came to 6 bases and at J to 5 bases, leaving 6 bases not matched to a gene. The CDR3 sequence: CASREWGGETQYF. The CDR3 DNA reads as TGTGCCAGCAGAGAATGGGGGGGGGAGACCCAGTACTTC.

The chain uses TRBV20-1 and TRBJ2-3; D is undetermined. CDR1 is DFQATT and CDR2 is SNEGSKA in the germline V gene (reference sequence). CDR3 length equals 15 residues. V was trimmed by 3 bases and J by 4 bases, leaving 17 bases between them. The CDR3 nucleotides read TGCAGTGCTAGTCTGGGATTGTTGGGCGCAGATACGCAGTATTTT. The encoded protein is CSASLGLLGADTQYF.

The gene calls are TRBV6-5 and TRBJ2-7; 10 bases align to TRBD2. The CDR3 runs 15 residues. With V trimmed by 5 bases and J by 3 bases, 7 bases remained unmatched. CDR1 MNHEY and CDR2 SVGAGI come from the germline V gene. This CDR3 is CASSTRLAGYYEQYF. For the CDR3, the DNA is TGTGCCAGCAGTACTCGACTAGCGGGCTACTACGAGCAGTACTTC.

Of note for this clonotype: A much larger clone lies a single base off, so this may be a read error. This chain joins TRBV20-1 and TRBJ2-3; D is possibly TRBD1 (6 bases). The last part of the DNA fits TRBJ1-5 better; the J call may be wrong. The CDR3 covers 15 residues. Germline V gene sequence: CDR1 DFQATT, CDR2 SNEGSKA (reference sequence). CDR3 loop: CSARTLAGGPDTQHF. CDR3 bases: TGCAGTGCACGTACGCTAGCGGGGGGCCCAGATACGCAGCATTTT.

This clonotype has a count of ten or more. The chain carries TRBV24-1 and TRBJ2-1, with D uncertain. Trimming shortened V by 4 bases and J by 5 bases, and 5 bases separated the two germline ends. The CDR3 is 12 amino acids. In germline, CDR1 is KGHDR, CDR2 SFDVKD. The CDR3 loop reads CATSESDNEQFF. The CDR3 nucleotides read TGTGCCACCAGTGAATCGGACAATGAGCAGTTCTTC.

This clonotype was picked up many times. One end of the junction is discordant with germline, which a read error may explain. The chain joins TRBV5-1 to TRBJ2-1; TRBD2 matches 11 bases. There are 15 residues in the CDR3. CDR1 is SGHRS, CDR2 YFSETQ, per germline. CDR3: CASSLTSGAYNEQFF. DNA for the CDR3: TGTGCCAGCAGCTTGACTAGCGGGGCGTACAATGAGCAGTTCTTC.

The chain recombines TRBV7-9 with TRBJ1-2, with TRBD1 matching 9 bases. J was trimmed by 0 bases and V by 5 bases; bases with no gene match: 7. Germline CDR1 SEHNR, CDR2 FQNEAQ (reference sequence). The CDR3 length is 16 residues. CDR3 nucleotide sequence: TGTGCCAGCAGCGTAGGACAGGGGACAGCTAACTATGGCTACACCTTC. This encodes CASSVGQGTANYGYTF. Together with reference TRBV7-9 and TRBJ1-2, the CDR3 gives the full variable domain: DTGVSQNPRHKITKRGQNVTFRCDPISEHNRLYWYRQTLGQGPEFLTYFQNEAQLEKSRLLSDRFSAERPKGSFSTLEIQRTEQGDSAMYLCASSVGQGTANYGYTFGSGTRLTVV.